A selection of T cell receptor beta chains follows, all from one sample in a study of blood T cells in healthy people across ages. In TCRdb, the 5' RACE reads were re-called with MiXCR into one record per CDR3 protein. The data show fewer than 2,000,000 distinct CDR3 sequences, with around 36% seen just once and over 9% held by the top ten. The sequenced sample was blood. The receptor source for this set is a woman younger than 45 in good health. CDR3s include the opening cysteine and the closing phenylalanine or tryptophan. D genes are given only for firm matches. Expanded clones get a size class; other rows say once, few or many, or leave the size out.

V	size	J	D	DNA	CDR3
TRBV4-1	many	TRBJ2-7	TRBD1	TGCGCCAGCAGCCAAGATTGGACAGGGGGCCTTTACGAGCAGTACTTC	CASSQDWTGGLYEQYF
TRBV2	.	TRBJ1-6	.	TGTGCCAGCAGGTTGGTGAGAGGAGGTCGAGATGTGTCACCCCTCCACTTT	CASRLVRGGRDVSPLHF
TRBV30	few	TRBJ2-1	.	TGTGCCTGGACCGCTGAGGGGTGGCAGTTCTTC	CAWTAEGWQFF
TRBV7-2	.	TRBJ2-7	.	TGTGCCAGCAGCTTCGGGGGGCGGGAGTTGGGTCTCGACGAGCAGTACTTC	CASSFGGRELGLDEQYF
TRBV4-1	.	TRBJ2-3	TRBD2	TGCGCCAGCAGCCAAGACACAGCGGGAGGGCCCTCGTTTGTCACAGATACGCAGTATTTT	CASSQDTAGGPSFVTDTQYF
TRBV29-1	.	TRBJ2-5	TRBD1	TGCAGCGTACCGGGACAGAGGCTCCAGGAGACCCAGTACTTC	CSVPGQRLQETQYF
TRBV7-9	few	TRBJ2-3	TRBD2	TGTGCCAGCAGACGGACTAGCGGCCACAGCACAGGTACGCAGTATTTT	CASRRTSGHSTGTQYF
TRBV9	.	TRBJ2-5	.	TGTGCCACCACCGGACAGGGAGGGTTGGAGACCCAGTACTTC	CATTGQGGLETQYF
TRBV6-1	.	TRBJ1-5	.	TGTGCCAGCACCCCGGGACCCTATAGCAATCAGCCCCAGCATTTT	CASTPGPYSNQPQHF
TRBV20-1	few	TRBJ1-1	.	TGCAGTGCTGATTGGGGAAACACTGAAGCTTTCTTT	CSADWGNTEAFF
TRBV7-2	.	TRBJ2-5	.	TGTGCCAGCAGCCCGCGGGCGGCGGCTAAGACCCAGTACTTC	CASSPRAAAKTQYF
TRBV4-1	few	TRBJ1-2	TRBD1	TGCGCCAGCAGCCAAAGGACCGGGACAGAATCCTATGGCTACACCTTC	CASSQRTGTESYGYTF
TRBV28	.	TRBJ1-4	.	TGTGCCAGCAGTACCCAGAGCGGCTATCATGAAAAACTGTTTTTT	CASSTQSGYHEKLFF
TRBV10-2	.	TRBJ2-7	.	TGCGTCAGCAGCGAAGACTCCCTTCTCTACGAGCAGTACTTC	CVSSEDSLLYEQYF
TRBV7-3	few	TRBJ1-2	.	TGTGCCAGCAGCTTAAGGGTCACAGGGATCTATGGCTACACCTTC	CASSLRVTGIYGYTF
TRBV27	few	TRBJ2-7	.	TGTGCCAGCAGTCCGTATTTGGTGGGAAACTCCTACGAGCAGTACTTC	CASSPYLVGNSYEQYF
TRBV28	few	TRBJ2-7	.	TGTGCCAGCAGTCAACCCCCCGGGCAGGCAAGAAACGAGCAGTACTTC	CASSQPPGQARNEQYF
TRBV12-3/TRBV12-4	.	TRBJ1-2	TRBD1	TGTGCCAGCAGTCCGACAGGGGTCCCTGGCTACACCTTC	CASSPTGVPGYTF
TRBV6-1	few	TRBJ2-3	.	TGTGCCAGCGGAAGCTGGGATAATACGCAGTATTTT	CASGSWDNTQYF
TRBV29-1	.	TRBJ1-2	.	TGCAGCGGGAACGGACACTATGGCTACACCTTC	CSGNGHYGYTF
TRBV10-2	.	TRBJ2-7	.	TGCGCCAGCTGCCGAGGGGAGGCTGGCAATGAGCAGTACTTC	CASCRGEAGNEQYF
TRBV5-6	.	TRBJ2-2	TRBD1	TGTGCCAGCACCACGGACAGGGCGACCGGGGAGCTGTTTTTT	CASTTDRATGELFF
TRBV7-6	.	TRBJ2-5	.	TGTGCCAGCAGCCCCCCCACTAGGGCCGTCCAAGAGACCCAGTACTTC	CASSPPTRAVQETQYF
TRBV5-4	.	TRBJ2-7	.	TGTGCCAGCAGCACTGGTGGGGACAACTCCTACGAGCAGTACTTC	CASSTGGDNSYEQYF
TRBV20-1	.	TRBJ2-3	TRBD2	TGCAGTGTTCCAGCGGGAGGGCCGGGCACAGATACGCAGTATTTT	CSVPAGGPGTDTQYF
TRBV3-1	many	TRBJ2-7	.	TGTGCCAGCAGCCAAGACCTGCGGGAGCAGTACTTC	CASSQDLREQYF
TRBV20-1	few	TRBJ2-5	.	TGCAGTGCTAGACCATACAGGGGGGGGGAGACCCAGTACTTC	CSARPYRGGETQYF
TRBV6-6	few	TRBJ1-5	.	TGTGCCAGCAGGACTGGAGAAGGTAGCAATCAGCCCCAGCATTTT	CASRTGEGSNQPQHF
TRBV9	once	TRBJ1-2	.	TGTGCCAGTTTCGATTGGACTAACTATGGCTACACCTTC	CASFDWTNYGYTF
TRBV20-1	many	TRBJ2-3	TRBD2	TGCAGCGCCGGGACTAGCGGCCGCACAGATACGCAGTATTTT	CSAGTSGRTDTQYF
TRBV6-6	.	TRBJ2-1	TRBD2	TGTGCCAGCAGTTACTCAGCGACGACTAGCACTTACAGTGAGCAGTTCTTC	CASSYSATTSTYSEQFF
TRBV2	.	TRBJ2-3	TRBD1	TGTGCCAGCAGTGAAGGTGCAGGGGGCTTGACAGATACGCAGTATTTT	CASSEGAGGLTDTQYF
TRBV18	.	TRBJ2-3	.	TGTGCCAGCTCACTCGGGCCTCGGGATACGCAGTATTTT	CASSLGPRDTQYF
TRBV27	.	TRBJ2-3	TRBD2	TGTGCCAGCAGTTCGTGGTTAGCGGGAGGAACCCCAGATACGCAGTATTTT	CASSSWLAGGTPDTQYF
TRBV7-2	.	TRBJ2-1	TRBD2	TGTGCCAGCAGCTTAAAAAGGTTAAGCGGGGCTCTCCTCAATGAGCAGTTCTTC	CASSLKRLSGALLNEQFF
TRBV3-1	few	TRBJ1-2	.	TGTGCCAGCAGCCGTGGACAGACCTATGGCTACACCTTC	CASSRGQTYGYTF
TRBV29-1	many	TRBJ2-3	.	TGCAGCGTTGAAGGCTCAGGGCCCGGTGATACGCAGTATTTT	CSVEGSGPGDTQYF
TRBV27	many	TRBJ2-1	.	TGTGCCAGCAGTCCTTTGGGGGGCAGCTCCTACAATGAGCAGTTCTTC	CASSPLGGSSYNEQFF
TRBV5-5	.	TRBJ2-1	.	TGTGCCAGCAGTTCAGGGGGGTGGGATGAGCAGTTCTTC	CASSSGGWDEQFF
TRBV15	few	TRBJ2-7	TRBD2	TGTGCCACCAGCAGAGATCAGAGCGGGGCGTACTACGAGCAGTACTTC	CATSRDQSGAYYEQYF
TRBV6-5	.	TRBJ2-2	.	TGTGCCAGCAGCTTATTCCCCCCCAACAGGGAGGACTACACCGGGGAGCTGTTTTTT	CASSLFPPNREDYTGELFF
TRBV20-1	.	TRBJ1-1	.	TGCAGTGCTAGAGATGGCAGGGACACTGAAGCTTTCTTT	CSARDGRDTEAFF
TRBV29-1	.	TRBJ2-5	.	TGCAGCGCCGAAAGGGGGAGGGGGGGGGTGGAGACCCAGTACTTC	CSAERGRGGVETQYF
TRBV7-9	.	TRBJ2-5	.	TGTGCCAGCAGCTACATACGACAGCTATACCAAGAGACCCGGTACTTC	CASSYIRQLYQETRYF
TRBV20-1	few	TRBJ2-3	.	TGCAGTGCCTCCTTGGGTTCTAAGGCAGATACGCAGTATTTT	CSASLGSKADTQYF
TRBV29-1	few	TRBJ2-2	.	TGCAGCGTTGCCCAGCGGGACACCGGGGAGCTGTTTTTT	CSVAQRDTGELFF
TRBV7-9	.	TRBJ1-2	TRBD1	TGTGCCAGCAGGATGGGAGGGACAGGAGGTTTCACCTTC	CASRMGGTGGFTF
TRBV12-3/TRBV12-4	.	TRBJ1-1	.	TGTGCCAGCAGTTCCGGACTTATGAACACTGAAGCTTTCTTT	CASSSGLMNTEAFF
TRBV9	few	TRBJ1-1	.	TGTGCCAGTGGAGCCGGGACGGTGAACACTGAAGCTTTCTTT	CASGAGTVNTEAFF
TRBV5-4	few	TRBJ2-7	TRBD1	TGTGCCAGCAGCAGGGGGACAGGGCGGGTCGACGAGCAGTACTTC	CASSRGTGRVDEQYF